This TCR beta chain is from a study of radiation and T cells in renal cell carcinoma. Study results and caveats: Top tumor clonotypes rose in blood 2 weeks post-radiation, then contracted. No pretreatment tumor biopsies were available for baseline clonotypes.

This clone was counted a few times. Its antigen is still unknown. The time point here: blood 2 weeks post-SBRT. As for treatment: 15 Gy SBRT to primary tumor, nephrectomy 4 weeks later. Serial blood draws occurred at baseline and 2 and 4 weeks post-SBRT. Only in-frame clones appear in the TCRdb table, and some are missing; sequencing was by immunoSEQ multiplex PCR. The table lists over 60,000 clones, roughly 79% of them singletons. CDR1 and CDR2 from the germline V gene are LGHNT and FRNRAP. The CDR3 is made up of 16 amino acids. The V gene end was trimmed by 1 base and the J gene end by 5 bases; junction bases not matched to a gene: 4.

Sample: blood, taken from a patient whose treatment included radiotherapy and nephrectomy. The chain links TRBV12-5 to TRBJ2-1; 11 positions match TRBD2. The clonotype was recovered from a man in his 60s with renal cell carcinoma. In DNA, the CDR3 is TGTGCTAGTGGTTTGGGCCAACTAGCGGGAGACAATGAGCAGTTCTTC. This sequence encodes CASGLGQLAGDNEQFF.